This T cell receptor (beta chain) was sequenced during a study of identical twins. TCRdb re-derived calls from the 5' RACE reads in MiXCR, one entry per CDR3 protein. This sample carries under 800,000 distinct CDR3 sequences, around 21% of them seen once, and the ten largest clones take about 4.5%. The CDR3 is made up of 15 amino acids. The germline CDR1 and CDR2 sequences are LNHDA and SQIVND (reference sequence). V lost 2 bases, J lost 10 bases, and 18 bases lay in between. These same records also appear under a second study, on T cells expressing NK-cell markers.

The V gene is TRBV19, the J gene TRBJ2-1, with a tentative D call TRBD1 (6 bases). This receptor was obtained from a woman aged 18-29 years in good health. The sequencing sample was made of PBMCs. CDR3 loop: CASSIYRGGSSEQFF. The CDR3 DNA is TGTGCCAGTAGTATATATCGAGGGGGATCTTCCGAGCAGTTCTTC.